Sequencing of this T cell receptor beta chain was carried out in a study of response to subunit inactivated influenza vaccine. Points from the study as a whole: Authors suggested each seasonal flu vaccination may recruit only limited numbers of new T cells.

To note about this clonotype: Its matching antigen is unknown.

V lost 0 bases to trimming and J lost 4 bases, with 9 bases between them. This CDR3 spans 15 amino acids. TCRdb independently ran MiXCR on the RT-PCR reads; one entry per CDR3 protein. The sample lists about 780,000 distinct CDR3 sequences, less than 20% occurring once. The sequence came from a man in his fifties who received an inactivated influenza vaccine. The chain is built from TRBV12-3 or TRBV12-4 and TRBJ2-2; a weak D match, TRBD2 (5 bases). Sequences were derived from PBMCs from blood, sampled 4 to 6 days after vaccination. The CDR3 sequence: CASSLARVSTGELFF. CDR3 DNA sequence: TGTGCCAGCAGTTTAGCGCGGGTCTCCACCGGGGAGCTGTTTTTT.